This TCR beta chain comes out of a study of shared clonotypes between healthy human individuals. Study at large: Researchers assigned three CD4 naive, three CD4 memory, two CD8 naive and one CD8 memory plate to each donor.

Study conclusions and caveats: It was observed that about 5% of naive CD4 clonotypes were shared across a few donors.

The CDR3 runs 13 residues. V gave up 5 bases and J gave up 4 bases, with 12 bases separating them. Per the germline V gene, CDR1 is GTSNPN and CDR2 is SVGIG (reference sequence). In regard to this clone: Its antigen is unidentified.

In the original analysis: Junction-only sequences without quality scores came from ImmunoSEQ, so filtering differed. The assay was immunoSEQ multiplex PCR, and TCRdb's table has in-frame clones only and misses some. Clone size and the V and J calls come from that table; the DNA yielded D and trimming. The table has around 1,000,000 clones, approximately 75% seen once; the top ten hold almost 0.9%. The sample comprised memory CD4+ T cells from PBMCs. Specified subset: CD45RA-negative fraction. This sequence originates from a man aged 18 to 29 in good health. Some clones in this sample may be carry-over from other donors' samples. The chain carries TRBV30 and TRBJ1-3; D is unclear. The CDR3 loop reads CAWDSGWGNTIYF. The CDR3 DNA reads TGTGCCTGGGACTCGGGGTGGGGAAACACCATATATTTT.